The 3 T cell receptor beta chains listed next were all sequenced from one sample in a study of tumor-infiltrating lymphocytes in primary liver carcinoma. A primer in the constant region served to generate TCR beta cDNA from 450 to 650 ng of total RNA. It was through three nested multiplex PCR rounds of slightly modified ARM-PCR that TCR beta libraries arose. TRBV1-TRBV30 forward primers and a C-beta reverse primer were used in the first two PCR rounds, which each ran for about 9 cycles. TCRdb reprocessed the multiplex PCR reads via MiXCR and lists one record per CDR3 protein. The table shows approximately 110,000 distinct CDR3 sequences, with 50% to 70% occurring only once. Taking roughly 18-32 mg of unsorted bulk tissue, the authors co-extracted RNA and DNA. The source material was liver tumor tissue from sampling region 1. The subset denotes: tumor region T1, superior pole. The receptors originated from a woman in her fifties or sixties with primary liver carcinoma and hepatitis B virus infection.

Concerning this clonotype: This may stem from a read error, because a much larger clone lies one nucleotide away. The chain uses TRBV29-1 and TRBJ1-3; 7 bases line up with TRBD1. The V segment lost 4 bases and the J segment 9 bases; nucleotides outside the gene matches: 3. This CDR3 comprises 11 residues. Germline assignment: CDR1 SQVTM and CDR2 ANQGSEA. Written as DNA, the CDR3 is TGCAGCGTTGGCAACAGGGGCACCATATATTTT. It is translated as CSVGNRGTIYF.

Concerning this clonotype itself: Being one base from a much bigger clone, this may be a read error. The missing conserved phenylalanine or tryptophan at the end of this CDR3 makes a read error likely. This rearrangement joins TRBV4-1 to TRBJ2-3; D not resolved. CDR1 and CDR2 (germline): MGHRA, YSYEKL. Trimming removed 3 bases from V and 5 bases from J, with 6 bases in between. The CDR3 length is 12 residues. The chain's CDR3 is CASSHLEDTQYL. The CDR3 DNA is TGCGCCAGCAGCCACCTGGAAGATACGCAGTATCTT.

Concerning this clonotype: One junction end disagrees with the germline gene, perhaps due to a read error. This chain uses TRBV5-5 with TRBJ2-7, with 9 positions matching TRBD2. Germline assignment: CDR1 SGHKS and CDR2 YYEKEE (reference sequence). The CDR3 has 15 amino acids. The CDR3, as DNA: TGTGCCAGCGGCTTGTCAACTCAGGGTAGCGGGGGAGATTACTTC. Encoded protein: CASGLSTQGSGGDYF.